This T cell receptor (beta chain) was observed in a study of CD8+ T cells in alopecia areata. Broader study findings: Unlike in mice, where it was clearer, TCR sharing across patients was less clear, possibly HLA-related.

Patients with alopecia areata provided lesional scalp punch biopsies as well as peripheral blood. The CDR3 loop spans 16 amino acids. V was shortened by 3 bases and J by 4 bases, with 19 bases between the two germline ends. Per the germline V gene, CDR1 is SGDLS and CDR2 is YYNGEE. The sequencing template was cDNA reverse transcribed from extracted RNA. TCRdb's copy holds only in-frame clones and misses some; the assay was immunoSEQ multiplex PCR. Here the sample spans about 82,000 clones, roughly 51% being singletons. Worth noting for this clone: Its antigen is not identified.

V is TRBV9 and J is TRBJ1-2, with D perhaps matching TRBD1 (5 bases). Sequenced sample: NKG2D-high CD8+ T cells sorted from blood. The sequence was obtained from a human donor with alopecia areata. This chain's CDR3 is CASSGSGSQRGYGYTF. As DNA, the CDR3 is TGTGCCAGCAGCGGGTCCGGGTCCCAAAGGGGCTATGGCTACACCTTC.